This T cell receptor (beta chain) comes out of a study of T cell responses to AZD1222 COVID-19 vaccine. Whole-study results and caveats: Just five to seven people given AZD1222 tested seropositive at baseline. Repertoires were sampled only after the peak T cell response. Spike was spanned by vaccine-associated CD4 TCRs, with dominance at 160-218 and 743-854. Donors skewed white British and female; clonal diversity was possibly underestimated.

The table came from immunoSEQ multiplex PCR; TCRdb's copy has only in-frame clones and leaves some out. This repertoire shows about 120,000 clones, 70% to 85% found once; its top ten account for 27%. Details on this clone: Its target is unknown.

The CDR3 spans 14 residues. The V and J ends lost 2 bases and 3 bases respectively, with 9 bases between them. The sequence derives from an adult who received the AZD1222 COVID-19 vaccine. This chain joins TRBV5-3 and TRBJ1-5; D is perhaps TRBD1 (5 bases). TRBV5-3 is an ORF; its function is uncertain. The sample in question was peripheral blood, obtained 28 days after the second AZD1222 dose. CDR3 residues: CARSFDSFNQPQHF. The CDR3 region has the DNA TGTGCCAGAAGCTTTGACAGCTTCAATCAGCCCCAGCATTTT.